Listed below are T cell receptor beta chains from one sample, sequenced in a study of vaccination and CD4 T cells after COVID-19. A single record per CDR3 protein comes from TCRdb applying MiXCR to the PCR reads. Of some 25,000 distinct CDR3 sequences listed, 55% to 80% are singletons. For these TCRs, the target antigens are not known. The sequencing used CD4+ T cells from blood, cultured in vitro, collected after SARS-CoV-2 vaccination. The receptors derive from a human donor who received a COVID-19 vaccine. Each CDR3 is given with its conserved first and last residue. The order of the fields is J gene, D gene, clone size, V gene, CDR3 protein, CDR3 DNA. A D gene is named only where the DNA matches it firmly. Size is omitted from some rows. Given values are once, few, many or a class for expanded clones.

TRBJ2-3	NA	few	TRBV20-1	CSARDYADTQYF	TGCAGTGCTAGAGATTACGCAGATACGCAGTATTTT
TRBJ2-3	NA	NA	TRBV12-3/TRBV12-4	CASSLVSSYRYF	TGTGCCAGCAGTTTAGTTTCGAGTTACCGGTATTTT
TRBJ1-6	TRBD1	NA	TRBV6-1	CASSKKTGGGSPLHF	TGTGCCAGCAGTAAGAAAACAGGGGGGGGTTCACCCCTCCACTTT
TRBJ1-2	TRBD1	once	TRBV9	CASSVQGQTTYGYTF	TGTGCCAGCAGCGTTCAGGGACAGACAACCTATGGCTACACCTTC
TRBJ1-1	NA	NA	TRBV19	CASRTITRGGNTEAFF	TGTGCCAGTAGGACTATAACGAGGGGGGGAAACACTGAAGCTTTCTTT
TRBJ1-5	NA	NA	TRBV20-1	CSARGDISNQPQHF	TGCAGTGCTAGAGGGGACATTAGCAATCAGCCCCAGCATTTT
TRBJ2-5	TRBD2	NA	TRBV6-1	CASSPRGGETQYF	TGTGCCAGCAGCCCTCGGGGGGGAGAGACCCAGTACTTC
TRBJ1-2	TRBD1	NA	TRBV20-1	CSASGDRGPTNYGYTF	TGCAGTGCTTCGGGGGACAGGGGGCCAACTAACTATGGCTACACCTTC
TRBJ1-6	NA	few	TRBV30	CAWSRGDTSYNSPLHF	TGTGCCTGGAGTCGAGGGGACACCTCCTATAATTCACCCCTCCACTTT
TRBJ1-2	TRBD1	NA	TRBV6-1	CASRRRDSYGYTF	TGTGCCAGCAGACGTCGGGACAGCTATGGCTACACCTTC
TRBJ2-7	NA	few	TRBV10-2	CASSSRVDYEQYF	TGCGCCAGCAGCTCCCGGGTCGACTACGAGCAGTACTTC
TRBJ1-2	TRBD1	NA	TRBV20-1	CSALDRRTGPWYGYTF	TGCAGTGCCCTGGATCGAAGGACAGGGCCCTGGTATGGCTACACCTTC
TRBJ2-5	NA	few	TRBV7-8	CASSPGTQVTQYF	TGTGCCAGCAGCCCTGGGACCCAGGTCACCCAGTACTTC
TRBJ2-2	NA	few	TRBV2	CASSVGQGTGELFF	TGTGCCAGCAGTGTAGGCCAGGGAACCGGGGAGCTGTTTTTT
TRBJ2-3	TRBD2	NA	TRBV7-6	CASSLGTGGGSRDTQYF	TGTGCCAGCAGCTTAGGGACGGGGGGGGGGAGCAGAGATACGCAGTATTTT
TRBJ1-5	TRBD1	NA	TRBV2	CASRPRTGGLNLYF	TGTGCCAGCAGGCCGAGGACAGGGGGACTCAATCTGTATTTT
TRBJ1-5	NA	NA	TRBV6-1	CASSDGTPSLSKYSNQPQHF	TGTGCCAGCAGTGACGGGACCCCGTCACTATCTAAATATAGCAATCAGCCCCAGCATTTT
TRBJ2-3	NA	NA	TRBV12-2	CASRFYSASTDTQYF	TGTGCAAGTCGCTTCTATAGCGCTAGCACAGATACGCAGTATTTT
TRBJ2-2	TRBD2	NA	TRBV7-9	CASSRERGGTSGELFF	TGTGCCAGCAGCCGGGAGCGGGGTGGGACCTCCGGGGAGCTGTTTTTT
TRBJ1-1	TRBD1	few	TRBV24-1	CATSPGGSNTEAFF	TGTGCCACCAGCCCAGGGGGTTCGAACACTGAAGCTTTCTTT
TRBJ2-5	NA	medium-sized	TRBV7-9	CASSFQMGRETQYF	TGTGCCAGCAGCTTTCAAATGGGGCGAGAGACCCAGTACTTC
TRBJ1-5	TRBD1	NA	TRBV20-1	CSASSRTGVSNQPQHF	TGCAGTGCTAGCAGTCGAACAGGGGTAAGCAATCAGCCCCAGCATTTT
TRBJ2-3	TRBD1	NA	TRBV6-1	CASRDRGRDTQYF	TGTGCCAGCAGGGACAGGGGGCGAGATACGCAGTATTTT
TRBJ1-4	NA	NA	TRBV7-2	CASSLRRANEKLFF	TGTGCCAGCAGCTTAAGGCGTGCTAATGAAAAACTGTTTTTT
TRBJ1-6	NA	NA	TRBV5-1	CASSMSTGRASPLHF	TGCGCCAGCAGCATGAGTACAGGGAGGGCTTCACCCCTCCACTTT
TRBJ2-1	TRBD1	few	TRBV6-2/TRBV6-3	CASSPLDRQYEQFF	TGTGCCAGCAGCCCCCTGGACAGGCAATATGAGCAGTTCTTC
TRBJ1-5	NA	NA	TRBV20-1	CSARDRGWSDSNQPQHF	TGCAGTGCTAGAGACAGGGGATGGAGTGATAGCAATCAGCCCCAGCATTTT
TRBJ1-4	NA	NA	TRBV19	CASSMGVVSEKLFF	TGTGCCAGTAGTATGGGGGTTGTGAGTGAAAAACTGTTTTTT
TRBJ2-7	TRBD2	NA	TRBV7-9	CASSFSPGGPSYEQYF	TGTGCCAGCAGCTTTTCGCCGGGGGGGCCATCCTACGAGCAGTACTTC
TRBJ1-3	NA	few	TRBV10-3	CAISEDWAAGNTIYF	TGTGCCATCAGTGAAGACTGGGCCGCTGGAAACACCATATATTTT
TRBJ2-2	NA	NA	TRBV5-6	CASRYTVGSGAGELFF	TGTGCCAGCAGATACACAGTGGGCTCGGGGGCCGGGGAGCTGTTTTTT
TRBJ2-7	NA	once	TRBV6-1	CASSALGEQYF	TGTGCCAGCAGTGCCTTAGGCGAGCAGTACTTC
TRBJ1-3	NA	NA	TRBV6-5	CASSYSVGAGNTIYF	TGTGCCAGCAGTTACTCGGTAGGGGCTGGAAACACCATATATTTT
TRBJ1-5	NA	NA	TRBV5-3	CARSYPGEGGNQPQHF	TGTGCCAGAAGCTACCCGGGAGAGGGTGGCAATCAGCCCCAGCATTTT
TRBJ1-6	TRBD1	few	TRBV2	CASLRDSQSSYNSPLHF	TGTGCCAGTTTAAGGGACAGTCAGTCCTCCTATAATTCACCCCTCCACTTT
TRBJ2-3	TRBD2	NA	TRBV2	CASQLAGVTDTQYF	TGTGCCAGCCAGCTAGCGGGGGTCACAGATACGCAGTATTTT
TRBJ1-5	NA	few	TRBV30	CAWDGGKRGQPQHF	TGTGCCTGGGATGGGGGTAAACGGGGTCAGCCCCAGCATTTT
TRBJ2-3	NA	NA	TRBV10-2	CASRRTDTQYF	TGCGCCAGCAGAAGAACAGATACGCAGTATTTT
TRBJ2-2	NA	NA	TRBV11-2	CASRTPGGRLGTGELFF	TGTGCCAGCAGGACTCCGGGTGGGCGTTTAGGCACCGGGGAGCTGTTTTTT
TRBJ1-2	NA	NA	TRBV20-1	CSASNQGMTGYTF	TGCAGTGCTAGTAATCAGGGGATGACTGGCTACACCTTC